A selection of T cell receptor beta chains follows, all from one sample in a study of Graves' ophthalmopathy and Graves' hyperthyroidism. TCRdb re-analysed the multiplex PCR reads in MiXCR, keeping a single row per CDR3 protein. This table has some 370,000 distinct CDR3 sequences, approximately 17% appearing once. Input material: peripheral blood. All receptors derive from an adult woman with stable Graves' hyperthyroidism. The CDR3 runs from the conserved cysteine through the conserved F or W. The D gene is left open where the match is weak. Clone size, where shown, is once, few, many, or a class for clones that have expanded.

d_gene | abundance | j_gene | v_gene | CDR3aa
- | - | TRBJ2-5 | TRBV7-9 | CASSLAGGKGETQYF
- | - | TRBJ2-2 | TRBV4-3 | CASSQGWFSGELFF
TRBD2 | many | TRBJ2-7 | TRBV6-2/TRBV6-3 | CASSYFRTSFHEQYF
TRBD1 | many | TRBJ1-2 | TRBV11-2 | CASSPHRGANYGYTF
- | once | TRBJ2-7 | TRBV15 | CATSRDPLGGREQYF
TRBD2 | many | TRBJ2-7 | TRBV27 | CASSLSRLAGVSEQYF
- | - | TRBJ2-7 | TRBV12-3/TRBV12-4 | CASSLRATYEQYF
- | many | TRBJ1-1 | TRBV7-6 | CASSPSSQGGNTEAFF
TRBD1 | many | TRBJ2-5 | TRBV7-3 | CASSAADRFGETQYF
TRBD2 | many | TRBJ2-6 | TRBV27 | CASSSAPGRGGASGANVLTF
- | many | TRBJ1-2 | TRBV19 | CASSKWTDLLANYGYTF
- | many | TRBJ2-2 | TRBV12-3/TRBV12-4 | CASSLDRATGELFF
TRBD1 | few | TRBJ2-7 | TRBV29-1 | CSARGGPRDRGEQYF
- | many | TRBJ2-2 | TRBV29-1 | CSAAKGTPYKDTGELFF
- | many | TRBJ1-1 | TRBV27 | CASISQASRAFF
TRBD1 | many | TRBJ2-7 | TRBV20-1 | CSARVTGGRYEQYF
TRBD2 | many | TRBJ2-5 | TRBV24-1 | CATSDPPGTSGSPHQETQYF
- | - | TRBJ1-2 | TRBV6-1 | CATRELDSYGYTF
TRBD2 | few | TRBJ2-5 | TRBV11-1 | CASSFGSGLAGRETQYF
TRBD1 | - | TRBJ2-1 | TRBV7-2 | CASSFVGQYNEKFF
TRBD2 | many | TRBJ2-7 | TRBV30 | CAWGGLAGGEQYF
TRBD1 | - | TRBJ2-2 | TRBV29-1 | CSVGQGNTGELFF
- | - | TRBJ2-5 | TRBV5-1 | CASRPGEETQYF
TRBD1 | many | TRBJ2-5 | TRBV5-1 | CASSPRQGDETQYF
- | few | TRBJ1-2 | TRBV10-3 | CAISDQIGYGYTF
- | many | TRBJ2-4 | TRBV6-2/TRBV6-3 | CASSYKDLAKNIQYF
- | many | TRBJ1-6 | TRBV28 | CASQDRRNSPLHF
TRBD2 | many | TRBJ2-2 | TRBV19 | CASIRTSGRPTGELFF
TRBD2 | many | TRBJ2-2 | TRBV2 | CASIPPAGESGELFF
- | many | TRBJ1-1 | TRBV10-3 | CAISDRQSTEAFF
- | - | TRBJ1-1 | TRBV7-8 | CASSVQRYNTEAFF
- | - | TRBJ2-6 | TRBV15 | CATSRRSRTGANVLTF
TRBD1 | many | TRBJ2-7 | TRBV6-5 | CATEATGVSEQYF
TRBD2 | many | TRBJ2-7 | TRBV28 | CASSPGLAGGAYEQYF
- | many | TRBJ2-5 | TRBV10-3 | CAISESTGVPETQYF
- | - | TRBJ1-6 | TRBV6-2/TRBV6-3 | CASKAANSPLHF
- | many | TRBJ1-5 | TRBV2 | CASSDDSTSNQPQHF
- | few | TRBJ1-1 | TRBV6-2/TRBV6-3 | CASSYGVNTEACF
- | many | TRBJ2-7 | TRBV29-1 | CSVGPGQGGSEQYF
TRBD1 | - | TRBJ2-7 | TRBV12-3/TRBV12-4 | CASSSPGTGIPYEQYF
- | many | TRBJ1-1 | TRBV28 | CASSVSGRNTEAFF